The entry below describes one T cell receptor beta chain. Its target is not known. This entry belongs to a study of identifying expanded T cells in peripheral blood. Study conclusions and caveats: Variance in clone template counts between two-week samples significantly increased with total template count across all healthy donors.

CDR3 size: 14 residues. Trimming cost V 9 bases and J 2 bases; bases outside gene matches: 6. The V gene's germline CDR1 is LNHDA and CDR2 SQIVND (reference sequence). The protocol was immunoSEQ multiplex PCR, while the TCRdb copy is restricted to in-frame clones and leaves out a portion. Of about 91,000 clones in the sample, about 91% were seen once. The gene calls are TRBV19 and TRBJ2-2; 7 nucleotides agree with TRBD1. The receptor's source is a person aged 18 to 75 in good health. The sequencing input was blood. CDR3 residues: CASKGQVNTGELFF. The CDR3 DNA follows: TGTGCCAGCAAAGGACAGGTCAACACCGGGGAGCTGTTTTTT.